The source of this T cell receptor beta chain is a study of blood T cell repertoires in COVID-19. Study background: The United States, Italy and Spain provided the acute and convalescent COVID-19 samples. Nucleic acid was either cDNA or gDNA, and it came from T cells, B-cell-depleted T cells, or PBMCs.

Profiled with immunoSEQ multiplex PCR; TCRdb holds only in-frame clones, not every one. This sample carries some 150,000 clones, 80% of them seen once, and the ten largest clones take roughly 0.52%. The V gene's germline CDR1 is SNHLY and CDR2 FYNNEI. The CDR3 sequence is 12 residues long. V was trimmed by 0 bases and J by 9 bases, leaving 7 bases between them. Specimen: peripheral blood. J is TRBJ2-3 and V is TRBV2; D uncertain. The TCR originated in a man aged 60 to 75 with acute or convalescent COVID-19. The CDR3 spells CASSEARRTQYF. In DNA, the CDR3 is TGTGCCAGCAGTGAAGCGCGGCGAACGCAGTATTTT.